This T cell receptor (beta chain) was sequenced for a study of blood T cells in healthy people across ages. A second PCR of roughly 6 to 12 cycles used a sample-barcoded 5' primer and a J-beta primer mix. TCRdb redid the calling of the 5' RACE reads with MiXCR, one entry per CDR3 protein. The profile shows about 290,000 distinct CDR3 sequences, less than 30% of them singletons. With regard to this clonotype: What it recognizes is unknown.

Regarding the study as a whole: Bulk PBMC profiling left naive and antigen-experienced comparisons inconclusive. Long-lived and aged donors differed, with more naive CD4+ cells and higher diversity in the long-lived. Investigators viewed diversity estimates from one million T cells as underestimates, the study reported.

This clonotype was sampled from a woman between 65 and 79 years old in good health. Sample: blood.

The CDR3 sequence: CASQTGVGSPLHF. The CDR3 DNA reads as TGCGCCAGCCAGACAGGGGTGGGGTCACCCCTCCACTTT. This rearrangement joins TRBV5-1 to TRBJ1-6, with TRBD1 matching 8 bases. This CDR3 has 13 amino acids. J lost 10 bases, V lost 7 bases, and 7 bases had no gene match. Looked up from germline, CDR1 is SGHRS and CDR2 is YFSETQ.